This is a list of T cell receptor beta chains from one sample in a study of blood T cell repertoires in COVID-19. Profiled with immunoSEQ multiplex PCR; TCRdb holds only in-frame clones, not every one. The table lists over 250,000 clones, about 87% of them singletons, with 2.5% to 3% in the top ten. The sequencing input was PBMCs or T cells enriched from blood (not recorded which). These receptors all come from a woman in her forties or fifties who had recovered from COVID-19. Each CDR3 is given with its conserved first and last residue. D genes are given only for firm matches.

d_gene: NA
v_gene: TRBV4-3
j_gene: TRBJ2-3
CDR3aa: CARTPVAELLDTQYF

d_gene: NA
v_gene: TRBV5-8
j_gene: TRBJ2-1
CDR3aa: CASSSRTSVSYNEQFF

d_gene: NA
v_gene: TRBV18
j_gene: TRBJ1-1
CDR3aa: CASSPRRGSNEAFF

d_gene: TRBD2
v_gene: TRBV4-1
j_gene: TRBJ2-7
CDR3aa: CASSQDLAGIRSYEQYF

d_gene: TRBD2
v_gene: TRBV13
j_gene: TRBJ2-2
CDR3aa: CASRRTSITGELFF

d_gene: TRBD1
v_gene: TRBV11-1
j_gene: TRBJ1-1
CDR3aa: CASTPDRGITEAFF

d_gene: NA
v_gene: TRBV6-2/TRBV6-3
j_gene: TRBJ2-7
CDR3aa: CASSYSSRGQYF

d_gene: NA
v_gene: TRBV4-1
j_gene: TRBJ2-3
CDR3aa: CASSQGGAGVIDTQYF

d_gene: TRBD2
v_gene: TRBV27
j_gene: TRBJ2-1
CDR3aa: CASSPLTSGRASGEQFF

d_gene: NA
v_gene: TRBV11-2
j_gene: TRBJ2-1
CDR3aa: CASSLGPGGIYNEQFF

d_gene: TRBD1
v_gene: TRBV7-9
j_gene: TRBJ2-7
CDR3aa: CASSSPGQGREQYF

d_gene: NA
v_gene: TRBV19
j_gene: TRBJ2-3
CDR3aa: CASSNQWAGVDTQYF